These 18 T cell receptor beta chains originate from one sample sequenced in a study of T cell changes during pregnancy in multiple sclerosis. The data were produced by immunoSEQ multiplex PCR, yet TCRdb's version contains in-frame clones alone and is incomplete. The sample records tens of thousands of clones, 94% being singletons. The sequenced sample was peripheral blood, obtained after pregnancy. The source is a female donor in good health, enrolled as a control in a pregnancy study.

This rearrangement joins TRBV6-5 to TRBJ2-1; TRBD1 might be the D (5 bases). Germline V gene lookup returns CDR1 MNHEY and CDR2 SVGAGI. Trimming shortened V by 6 bases and J by 2 bases, and 14 bases separated the two germline ends. The CDR3 contains 15 residues. DNA of the CDR3: TGTGCCAGCAGCCCCAGACAGAACGCCTACAATGAGCAGTTCTTC. Translating it yields CASSPRQNAYNEQFF.

This clone appeared once. V and J are TRBV7-8 and TRBJ1-5; TRBD1 might be the D (6 bases). The length of the CDR3 is 15 residues. V was clipped by 5 bases and J by 4 bases, with 15 bases between them. CDR1 and CDR2 (germline): SGHVS, FQNEAQ. For the CDR3, the DNA is TGTGCCAGCAGCCGAGAGGGGGGGTCGAATCAGCCCCAGCATTTT. It codes for CASSREGGSNQPQHF.

This chain links TRBV29-1 with TRBJ1-2; 9 positions match TRBD1. CDR1 and CDR2 (germline): SQVTM, ANQGSEA. The CDR3 is 12 residues long. V lost 5 bases, J lost 3 bases, and 1 base stayed unmatched. This chain's CDR3 is CSVRTGDYGYTF. The CDR3 region has the DNA TGCAGCGTTCGGACAGGGGACTATGGCTACACCTTC.

This rearrangement joins TRBV7-2 to TRBJ2-7; D unclear. Germline lookup yields CDR1 SGHTA and CDR2 FQGNSA. V was cut by 4 bases and J by 5 bases, with 15 bases left in between. The CDR3 has 14 residues. CDR3: CASSSRFLPHEQYF. DNA of the CDR3: TGTGCCAGCAGCTCACGGTTCCTTCCCCACGAGCAGTACTTC. Full variable domain (outside the CDR3, taken from reference TRBV7-2 and TRBJ2-7): GAGVSQSPSNKVTEKGKDVELRCDPISGHTALYWYRQSLGQGLEFLIYFQGNSAPDKSGLPSDRFSAERTGGSVSTLTIQRTQQEDSAVYLCASSSRFLPHEQYFGPGTRLTVT.

This chain connects TRBV11-3 to TRBJ1-1; D is possibly TRBD1 (5 bases). The CDR3 has 13 residues. The V end lost 2 bases, the J end lost 8 bases, and 12 bases lay between the germline ends. Looked up from germline, CDR1 is SGHNT and CDR2 is YENEEA. The CDR3, as DNA: TGTGCCAGCAGCTTAAGAAGGGGTGGGGAAGCTTTCTTT. Translation gives CASSLRRGGEAFF.

The rearrangement uses TRBV19 and TRBJ2-7; 9 bases are shared with TRBD1. J was trimmed by 1 base and V by 10 bases; bases with no gene match: 5. Germline V gives CDR1 LNHDA, CDR2 SQIVND (reference sequence). There are 13 residues in the CDR3. The CDR3 DNA follows: TGTGCCACTTGGGACAGGGTTTCCTACGAGCAGTACTTC. It translates to CATWDRVSYEQYF.

The genes are TRBV4-1 and TRBJ2-3, with D unresolved. V was clipped by 1 base and J by 0 bases, with 11 bases between them. The CDR3 is 16 amino acids. CDR1 is MGHRA and CDR2 is YSYEKL in the germline V gene. CDR3 sequence reads: CASSQVASTSTDTQYF. DNA for the CDR3: TGCGCCAGCAGCCAAGTAGCCTCGACTAGCACAGATACGCAGTATTTT.

Comments on this clone: Within the sample, other DNA sequences also encode this same CDR3. The chain couples TRBV5-1 to TRBJ2-3; 9 bases match TRBD2. CDR1 is SGHRS, CDR2 YFSETQ, per germline. J was trimmed by 1 base and V by 0 bases; bases with no gene match: 3. CDR3 length equals 16 residues. CDR3 loop: CASSLGTSGRTDTQYF. The CDR3, as DNA: TGCGCCAGCAGCTTGGGAACTAGCGGGCGCACAGATACGCAGTATTTT.

The V gene is TRBV6-1, the J gene TRBJ1-2, with 10 bases matching TRBD1. The CDR3 loop spans 15 amino acids. V trimming: 6 bases; J trimming: 5 bases; junction bases outside the gene matches: 9. Germline V gene data show CDR1 as MNHNS and CDR2 as SASEGT. In nucleotides, the CDR3 is TGTGCCAGCAGGGAGGGGACAGGGGTAGGGTATGGCTACACCTTC. This sequence encodes CASREGTGVGYGYTF.

This chain connects TRBV19 to TRBJ1-5, with D possibly TRBD1 on 6 matching bases. CDR3 length: 16 residues. Trimming pared 5 bases from V and 0 bases from J, leaving 14 bases between. CDR1 is LNHDA, CDR2 SQIVND, per germline (reference sequence). CDR3 nucleotide sequence: TGTGCCAGTAGTGAGAAGGGGGGGCATAGCAATCAGCCCCAGCATTTT. As protein: CASSEKGGHSNQPQHF.

In this sample, this clone turned up a few times. The chain combines TRBV5-6 with TRBJ2-6, with no clear D. Between the trimmed V and J ends, which lost 0 bases and 1 base, there was a span of 5 bases. Looked up from germline, CDR1 is SGHDT and CDR2 is YYEEEE. CDR3 length: 15 amino acids. This CDR3 is CASSLGLSGANVLTF. CDR3 DNA sequence: TGTGCCAGCAGCTTGGGGCTGTCTGGGGCCAACGTCCTGACTTTC.

The gene calls are TRBV6-4 and TRBJ2-3; maybe TRBD2 (5 bases). Trimming pared 8 bases from V and 4 bases from J, leaving 10 bases between. Germline V CDR1 and CDR2: MRHNA, SNTAGT. The CDR3 contains 12 residues. The CDR3 loop is CASLLEADTQYF. In nucleotides, the CDR3 is TGTGCCAGCCTCCTGGAGGCAGATACGCAGTATTTT.

The V and J genes are TRBV2 and TRBJ2-7; 10 bases are a match to TRBD2. The CDR3 spans 17 residues. From germline, CDR1 is SNHLY and CDR2 FYNNEI. V was pared by 3 bases and J by 0 bases, with 8 bases of the junction left unmatched. The CDR3 nucleotides are TGTGCCAGCAGTGACGCTCGAAGACTAGCGGGCTCCTACGAGCAGTACTTC. Amino acid sequence: CASSDARRLAGSYEQYF.

This chain links TRBV27 with TRBJ1-1, with TRBD1 matching 7 bases. Germline loops: CDR1 MNHEY, CDR2 SMNVEV (reference sequence). With 3 bases clipped from V and 1 base from J, the junction kept 5 bases outside the gene matches. The CDR3 has 15 amino acids. CDR3 sequence (DNA): TGTGCCAGCAGTTTGTACCGGGACAGGAACACTGAAGCTTTCTTT. It is translated as CASSLYRDRNTEAFF.

The rearrangement joins TRBV6-5 to TRBJ1-1, with unresolved D. The CDR3 covers 15 residues. Trimming removed 3 bases at V and 4 bases at J, with 15 bases between. In germline, CDR1 is MNHEY, CDR2 SVGAGI. The CDR3: CASSYSSGVSTEAFF. CDR3 nucleotide sequence: TGTGCCAGCAGTTATTCTTCCGGGGTCAGCACTGAAGCTTTCTTT.

This clone was observed a few times. The rearrangement joins TRBV2 to TRBJ1-1, with a tentative D call TRBD1 (5 bases). Germline-derived CDR1 and CDR2 are SNHLY and FYNNEI. V gave up 10 bases and J gave up 3 bases, with 15 bases separating them. The CDR3 sequence is 13 residues long. The CDR3 region has the DNA TGTGCCACCCGGGACTGGGCGGACACTGAAGCTTTCTTT. The encoded protein is CATRDWADTEAFF.

This chain joins TRBV4-1 and TRBJ1-6, with 8 bases matching TRBD1. CDR3 length equals 13 residues. Germline CDR1 is MGHRA and CDR2 is YSYEKL. After removal of 2 bases from V and 13 bases from J, the junction contained 4 bases not matched to a gene. Written as DNA, the CDR3 is TGCGCCAGCAGCCAACACCAGGGGGCGCCCCTCCACTTT. It specifies CASSQHQGAPLHF.

The genes are TRBV4-2 and TRBJ2-2, with D maybe TRBD2 (6 bases). The CDR3 length is 17 residues. V dropped 0 bases and J dropped 4 bases, with 15 bases sitting between them. Germline V lookup: CDR1 LGHNA, CDR2 YNFKEQ. CDR3 region: CASSQDLRGSGTGELFF. DNA for the CDR3: TGTGCCAGCAGCCAAGATCTTCGGGGGTCTGGCACCGGGGAGCTGTTTTTT.